These T cell receptor beta chains were read from a single sample in a study of shared clonotypes between healthy human individuals. Sequencing was performed with immunoSEQ multiplex PCR; in TCRdb, only in-frame clones are kept and a portion is missing. This sample has 550,000 to 850,000 clones, with under 80% found just once. Sequencing was carried out using memory CD4+ T cells sorted from blood. All receptors come from a woman aged 25 to 39 in good health. CDR3s include the opening cysteine and the closing phenylalanine or tryptophan. D genes are given only for firm matches. Clone size is stated in some rows and not others, as once, few, many or a class when expanded.

TGTGCCAGCAGTTACTCAACAGGTGAAGCTTTCTTT,CASSYSTGEAFF,TRBJ1-1,TRBV6-5,NA,NA
TGCAGTGCTAGCGGGCTCTCGGTGCTCTTC,CSASGLSVLF,TRBJ2-1,TRBV20-1,NA,NA
TGCGCCAGCAGCTTGGAGGGCTTGGTCACCGGGGAGCTGTTTTTT,CASSLEGLVTGELFF,TRBJ2-2,TRBV5-1,few,NA
TGTGCCAGCAGTGACGCCCGAATTGAAGCTTTCTTT,CASSDARIEAFF,TRBJ1-1,TRBV6-1,NA,NA
TGTGCCTGTCGACAGGGCCAAGAGACCCAGTACTTC,CACRQGQETQYF,TRBJ2-5,TRBV30,NA,TRBD1
TGTGCCAGCAGCTCGCCCCGGACAGCCTCCGAGCAGTACTTC,CASSSPRTASEQYF,TRBJ2-7,TRBV11-2,NA,NA
TGTGCCAGCAGCGAACACTCCGGGACCAACTCCTACGAGCAGTACTTC,CASSEHSGTNSYEQYF,TRBJ2-7,TRBV28,NA,NA
TGTGCCAGCACCCGGACCGGGAGCTCCTACAATGAGCAGTTCTTC,CASTRTGSSYNEQFF,TRBJ2-1,TRBV6-5,NA,NA
TGTGCCAGCACAAAACTTCGGAGGAACACTGAAGCTTTCTTT,CASTKLRRNTEAFF,TRBJ1-1,TRBV5-6,NA,NA
TGTGCCAGCAGCTACCCCGGGTGGGAGCAGTACTTC,CASSYPGWEQYF,TRBJ2-7,TRBV28,NA,NA
TGTGCCAGCAGCCAACTGCGCTACACCTTC,CASSQLRYTF,TRBJ1-2,TRBV14,NA,NA
TGTGCCGCAAAACCGGGACAGGTCGTCGATGAGCAGTTCTTC,CAAKPGQVVDEQFF,TRBJ2-1,TRBV5-4,once,TRBD1
TGTGCCAGCAGTGACCATTTCCCGCGGTGGGCAGGGGGTCATACTAGCACAGATACGCAGTATTTT,CASSDHFPRWAGGHTSTDTQYF,TRBJ2-3,TRBV6-4,NA,TRBD1
TGTGCCAGCAGTTCCGCCAGGGATCAGCCCCAGCATTTT,CASSSARDQPQHF,TRBJ1-5,TRBV27,NA,NA
TGCGCCAGCAGTGGAGGCGCCGGGAGTAGCGGGGGCCGGGAGACCCAGTACTTC,CASSGGAGSSGGRETQYF,TRBJ2-5,TRBV10-1,few,TRBD2
TGTGCCAGTCCGGGACTTGCTTCCTCCTTCCCCTACGAGCAGTACTTC,CASPGLASSFPYEQYF,TRBJ2-7,TRBV6-4,NA,NA
TGCGCCAGCAGCTTGGTTATGGAAGTAGAGACCCAGTACTTC,CASSLVMEVETQYF,TRBJ2-5,TRBV5-1,NA,NA
TGTGCCAGCACTCCGATGGGTCGGTCTGGGGCCAACGTCCTGACTTTC,CASTPMGRSGANVLTF,TRBJ2-6,TRBV28,NA,NA
TGTGCCAGCAGTTCCAACACTGAAGCTTTCTTT,CASSSNTEAFF,TRBJ1-1,TRBV6-5,few,NA
TGTGTCAGAAGCTTAGATCGACAGGGGCCTGGCGGTAGCAATCAGCCCCAGCATTTT,CVRSLDRQGPGGSNQPQHF,TRBJ1-5,TRBV7-5,NA,NA
TGCGCCAGCAGCTGGGACGGCCAACCGAACACTGAAGCTTTCTTT,CASSWDGQPNTEAFF,TRBJ1-1,TRBV5-1,NA,NA
TGCGCCAGCAGTAGGGACAGCACAGATACGCAGTATTTT,CASSRDSTDTQYF,TRBJ2-3,TRBV10-2,NA,NA
TGTGCCAGCAGTTTACCGGGGTACGAGCAGTACTTC,CASSLPGYEQYF,TRBJ2-7,TRBV28,many,NA
TGTGCCAGCAGTTACGGACAGGGGAATTCACCCCTCCACTTT,CASSYGQGNSPLHF,TRBJ1-6,TRBV6-5,NA,TRBD1
TGTGCCAGCACGCGACAGGAGGCAACTAATGAAAAACTGTTTTTT,CASTRQEATNEKLFF,TRBJ1-4,TRBV2,NA,NA
TGTGCCAGCAGCCTAAGACAGGGAATTGCCCAGTACTTC,CASSLRQGIAQYF,TRBJ2-5,TRBV27,NA,TRBD1
TGCCCACAGCGTGAGGGTCGTGCTGGGGCCAACGTCCTGACTTTC,CPQREGRAGANVLTF,TRBJ2-6,TRBV5-1,NA,NA
TGCACCCCTGAGGGGGCAGATACGCAGTATTTT,CTPEGADTQYF,TRBJ2-3,TRBV20-1,NA,NA
TGTGCCAGCAGTGTGGCTACTGGATTGGGGGGCTACACCTTC,CASSVATGLGGYTF,TRBJ1-2,TRBV6-1,NA,NA
TGTGCCAGCAGCTTGTATCCGGAAGGGTATGGCTACACCTTC,CASSLYPEGYGYTF,TRBJ1-2,TRBV5-6,NA,NA
TGTGCCTACCGTTTGGTTAGGACCGGGGAGCTGTTTTTT,CAYRLVRTGELFF,TRBJ2-2,TRBV2,NA,NA
TGTGCCAGCAGTTCGCACAGGGGAACAGGGGCCAACGTCCTGACTTTC,CASSSHRGTGANVLTF,TRBJ2-6,TRBV27,once,TRBD1
TGTGCCAGCAGCTTGGGGTCTCGTAGCGATAGCAATCAGCCCCAGCATTTT,CASSLGSRSDSNQPQHF,TRBJ1-5,TRBV5-8,NA,NA
TGTGCCAGCAGCTTAGTTGGGGGTGGCACTGAAGCTTTCTTT,CASSLVGGGTEAFF,TRBJ1-1,TRBV11-2,NA,NA
TGTGCCAGTAGTTTCAATCTCCGGGGCAATCAGCCCCAGCATTTT,CASSFNLRGNQPQHF,TRBJ1-5,TRBV19,NA,NA
TGTGCCATCAGTGAAATATACGAGCAGTACTTC,CAISEIYEQYF,TRBJ2-7,TRBV10-3,NA,NA
TGTGCCAGCACGGATATACCCGGCGGGCCCCAGCATTTT,CASTDIPGGPQHF,TRBJ1-5,TRBV2,NA,NA
TGTGCCAGCAGTTTAGACGAGGACGAGCAGTACTTC,CASSLDEDEQYF,TRBJ2-7,TRBV28,NA,NA
TGTGCCAGCAGTCCAATAGCGGGAGGGGTATCTGGGGCCAACGTCCTGACTTTC,CASSPIAGGVSGANVLTF,TRBJ2-6,TRBV27,NA,TRBD2
TGTGCCAGCAGCTTAGTGTTAGGGTACGGAGAGACCCAGTACTTC,CASSLVLGYGETQYF,TRBJ2-5,TRBV7-9,NA,NA